Given below is one T cell receptor beta chain in context. The table lists this clone with a few counts. It has no known antigen specificity. No base qualities exist here, and no much larger clone lies one base off it. Library construction relied on the immunoSEQ multiplex PCR assay. The multiplex PCR relied on a mix of 60 forward primers for TCR Vbeta segments and 13 reverse primers for TCR Jbeta segments. Amplification of the CDR3 region of rearranged TCR beta genes was performed with a multiplex PCR assay on genomic DNA. Amplified TCR beta libraries were sequenced as 87-base-pair reads on the Illumina HiSeq System. Per the original workflow: In a later analysis, some 80 million unique TCR beta chains were counted across the approximately 620 repertoires, and around 10 million of these chains were shared by at least two donors. Raw reads were error-corrected and collapsed into unique sequences with a nearest-neighbor algorithm that merged closely related sequences to remove PCR and sequencing errors. To assign V, D and J gene segments, CDR3 sequences were aligned to IMGT reference sequences. Each retained sequence needed at least a six-nucleotide match to both a V gene segment and a J gene segment. A rearrangement counted as productive if the CDR3 had no stop codons and remained in frame with V and J, and every other rearrangement counted as non-productive. CDR3 was defined by IMGT convention, running from the second conserved V-encoded cysteine to the conserved J-encoded phenylalanine. The earlier analysis of 587 of the donors excluded sequences that lacked an unambiguous match to a single V gene segment. An earlier analysis of fewer than 650 of the donors classified V segments as functional when productive rearrangements were above 56.7% and as segregating when the standard deviation between donors was above 5%. To diagnose cytomegalovirus status from the catalog of TCR beta chain sequences, a statistical classification framework was built. A later analysis assigned V and J genes by comparing TCR nucleotide sequences with IMGT/GENE-DB human TR gene sequences. The TCRdist pipeline was used in a later analysis to assign CDR3 sequences and most-parsimonious VDJ recombination scenarios. In a later analysis, every TCR beta chain was defined by the combination of its CDR3 amino acid sequence and its V-gene family, and reads without a unique V-gene family were dropped. A later analysis removed several hundred highly shared, low-generation-probability nucleotide sequences to deal with suspected cross-contamination and a sequencing artifact. In a later analysis, a clonal expansion index for each public chain was calculated from normalized within-repertoire ranks of inferred template counts. In a later analysis, generation probabilities were computed with a VDJ recombination model fitted to out-of-frame rearrangements, and the resulting probabilities were checked against IGoR. In a later analysis, hypergeometric tests were used to score TCR-TCR, TCR-HLA and TCR-CMV co-occurrence, with a repertoire-size bias correction applied to TCR pairs. To estimate false discovery rates, a later analysis permuted the HLA or CMV assignments 20 times. In a later analysis, co-occurring TCRs were grouped with DBSCAN, and TCRdist sequence similarity was added when clustering was performed within HLA-allele-positive subsets. Repertoires with fewer than 30,000 or more than 120,000 public chains, plus five repertoires with anomalous nucleotide sharing, were excluded from co-occurrence clustering. TCRdb limited this immuneACCESS table to in-frame rearrangements with V and J called. A share of clones is missing; checked studies link under half to unresolved V genes, and the rest is unexplained. Clonal size and the V and J genes are those of that table, whereas D and trimming came from the DNA. The sample table holds some 140,000 clones, of which roughly 80% were seen once. The top ten hold around 4.1% of the sample.

This sample is part of a study of cytomegalovirus exposure and HLA in healthy donors (dated by TCRdb to about 2017). Background on the whole study: An earlier analysis of approximately 600 of the donors reported about 250 Gb of sequence data and 100 million to 140 million unique TCR beta sequences from 150 million to 200 million T cells. Around 320 gigabases of sequencing data and 70 million to 100 million unique TCR sequences were included in an early release covering around 650 HLA-typed donors. The genetic ancestry cluster associated with self-reported Caucasian donors included 70% to 85% of the roughly 390 genotyped donors. The study aimed to test whether cataloging public T cell receptors could reveal signatures of past pathogen exposure. The T cell repertoires of around 730 subjects were profiled by immunosequencing and related to cytomegalovirus serostatus. In addition to the first cohort of 666 subjects, a separate validation cohort of 120 different subjects was used. To predict cytomegalovirus infection status, the study brought together high-throughput TCR immunosequencing, statistical association of individual TCRs with disease status, and machine learning. A later analysis re-analyzed previously published TCR beta repertoires from roughly 600 donors and added high-resolution HLA genotyping to study TCR occurrence patterns. Rather than using new phenotypic data, the later analysis identified candidate immune exposures from TCR beta sequences and from how often those sequences occurred across donors. An earlier analysis of a few hundred of the donors applied high-throughput TCR beta sequencing to assess whether each TCR beta V gene segment acted as functional or pseudogenic. Donor age, sex, ethnicity and CMV serostatus were collected together with the repertoire data. Genome-wide SNP genotypes for about 55% of the roughly 670 donors were used in a later genetic analysis, which treated that subset as a discovery cohort. All discovery cohort repertoires had been generated using a single sequencing platform. Class I and class II HLA loci were covered by the typing at four-digit resolution. Typing coverage differed by locus: A, B, C, DRB1 and DQB1 were typed in about 620-640 donors, DQA1 in 522, DPA1 in some 610, and DPB1 in approximately 450. Roughly 5 DR-DQ haplotypes were treated as single units for association and clustering because of strong linkage in the cohort. Across approximately 420 genotyped donors of the cohort, an average of about 200,000 unique TCR beta nucleotide sequences per donor were sequenced, and roughly 20% of those sequences were non-productive. The paper's findings and limits, for the study overall: Some IMGT-functional V segments, including TRBV6-2 and TRBV6-3, could not be told apart with the 87-base-pair reads, so those segments were excluded. CMV serostatus was the only immune exposure information available for the cohort. A later genetic analysis reported fewer N-insertions in productive TCRs among donors in an Asian-associated ancestry cluster than the roughly 700-donor mean. When HLA alleles, especially DR and DQ, strongly co-occurred, TCR associations were difficult to assign to individual alleles. Compared with equally common non-associated chains, HLA-associated TCR beta chains in a later analysis were more clonally expanded and had lower generation probabilities. According to a later analysis, TCR association rates differed among HLA loci, with DRB1 alleles showing the most associated TCRs and HLA-C alleles showing the fewest. In an earlier analysis of approximately 590 of the donors, most TCR beta V segments appeared in productive rearrangements about 87% or about 30% of the time, broadly matching IMGT annotations. According to a later analysis, most CMV-associated TCR beta chains appeared to be HLA-restricted, and the HLA associations seemed to be driven largely by CMV exposure. It was suggested by the authors that the approach could potentially be generalized to other disease states and immunological phenotypes. A cluster of highly shared sequence variants was judged likely to represent a technical artifact of the sequencing pipeline. According to a later analysis, parvovirus B19, influenza, CMV and Epstein-Barr virus appeared linked to several top co-occurrence clusters. The classifier was reported to diagnose cytomegalovirus status with high specificity and sensitivity in both the original and validation cohorts. Most TCR sequences were observed very rarely across donors, whereas some public TCRs were present in many individuals. Because some donors lacked HLA typing at each locus, the association tests relied only on the typed subset. A later genetic analysis associated a missense DCLRE1C variant with V-gene and J-gene trimming of TCR beta chains, and an independent cohort replicated the association. The study listed around 160 TCR beta chains as associated with cytomegalovirus. Roughly uniform sequencing depth across donors was assumed in presence/absence analyses, although this assumption may not hold. Specific HLA alleles were associated with 18,000 or so TCR beta sequences at a false discovery rate of 0.05 in a later analysis. This cohort had only TCR beta chains sequenced, and the lack of alpha or paired-chain data limited which features could be detected. In vitro tests confirmed that a few of the cytomegalovirus-associated TCR beta chains recognize cytomegalovirus antigens. Correlated functional status among segregating V segments might be attributable to linkage disequilibrium, but an unknown experimental factor could not be ruled out. Because counts were too low, about 15 rarely observed V segments, including chromosome 9 orphons, were left out of the earlier analysis of 500 to 750 of the donors. A further reported finding was that TCR beta sequences accurately predicted the HLA-A and HLA-B alleles for most subjects in the first cohort.

The cohort was made up of 666 healthy bone marrow donors. At the time of sampling, every cohort member was nominally healthy, though immune exposures that went unrecorded were likely present. The donor was CMV seronegative and belonged to the group of around 400 seronegative cohort members. A peripheral blood sample was provided by each donor, and peripheral blood mononuclear cells were used for TCR beta sequencing. Genomic DNA extraction from the blood cell samples was performed with the Qiagen DNeasy Blood Extraction Kit. Sequences ENHRY (CDR1) and SYGVKD (CDR2) are obtained from the germline V gene. The CDR3 numbers 14 residues from cysteine through phenylalanine. The DNA shown is the 42-base CDR3, in frame from base 1. At the junction V is shortened by 4 bases and J by 5 bases; bases outside the gene matches: 6.

In this chain, TRBV10-3 is recombined with TRBJ2-7, and TRBD1 aligns with 9 junction nucleotides. Material: PBMCs. This clonotype originated in a woman between 40 and 50 years old in good health and CMV-seronegative. For the CDR3, the sequence is CAISGGTGIHEQYF. In nucleotide form, the sequence is TGTGCCATCAGTGGGGGGACAGGGATCCACGAGCAGTACTTC.